The clone carrying this TCR beta chain appeared a single time. The V end was cut by 0 bases, the J end by 3 bases, with 12 bases between. The CDR3 length is 15 residues. Germline CDR1 reads KGHSH; CDR2 reads LQKENI. The PCR used 60 V beta and 13 J beta primers. Sequencing used immunoSEQ multiplex PCR; TCRdb keeps in-frame clones, though not all of them. In the table there are tens of thousands of clones, about 80% of which are singletons. This sample was taken from a study of glioma-infiltrating T cells after dendritic cell vaccination. Across the whole study: Monocyte-derived dendritic cells, cultured approximately seven days with IL-4 and GM-CSF, were pulsed with autologous tumor lysate.

The sequences come from blood, collected before dendritic cell vaccination. The sequence was obtained from a human donor with glioblastoma. The V and J genes are TRBV18 and TRBJ2-7; D may be TRBD1 (5 bases). The CDR3 region has the DNA TGTGCCAGCTCACCACCGTCACAGGCCAACTACGAGCAGTACTTC. Protein product: CASSPPSQANYEQYF. Full variable domain (rest looked up from reference TRBV18 and TRBJ2-7): NAGVMQNPRHLVRRRGQEARLRCSPMKGHSHVYWYRQLPEEGLKFMVYLQKENIIDESGMPKERFSAEFPKEGPSILRIQQVVRGDSAAYFCASSPPSQANYEQYFGPGTRLTVT.